The sequence of this TCR beta chain was determined in a study of T cell changes during pregnancy in multiple sclerosis. Trimming stripped 8 bases from V and 5 bases from J, with 16 bases between. Per germline, CDR1 SQVTM and CDR2 ANQGSEA. This CDR3 is built from 12 residues. Profiling relied on immunoSEQ multiplex PCR, and the TCRdb table lists in-frame clones only, not all of them. The table includes more than 65,000 clones, approximately 90% detected once. In the case of this clone: The identical CDR3 is also encoded by other nucleotide sequences in the sample.

This rearrangement joins TRBV29-1 to TRBJ2-7; D possibly corresponds to TRBD1 (8 bases). The TCR sequence derives from a female donor with multiple sclerosis, enrolled in a pregnancy study. The input for sequencing was peripheral blood, taken before pregnancy. The CDR3 reads CSLRTGRDEQYF. The CDR3 DNA reads TGCAGCTTACGGACAGGGAGGGACGAGCAGTACTTC.